Sequencing of this T cell receptor (beta chain) was carried out in a study of T-cell memory formation after mild COVID-19. The length of the CDR3 is 14 residues. V gave up 7 bases and J gave up 0 bases, with 11 bases separating them. Per the germline V gene, CDR1 is MNHEY and CDR2 is SVGAGI. With regard to this clonotype: Its specificity is unknown.

Study-wide points: Second-wave clones that peaked on day 37 lacked confirmed SARS-CoV-2 specificity.

Using its own MiXCR run on the 5' RACE reads, TCRdb lists one record per CDR3 protein. The sample has around 500,000 distinct CDR3 sequences; 18% are singletons. Specimen: PBMCs or a T cell subset sorted from them (not recorded which). The sequence derives from an adult woman who had mild COVID-19 (a few samples of this study predate the infection). Cell type and time point are not known. The chain uses TRBV6-5 and TRBJ2-3; D is possibly TRBD1 or TRBD2 (5 bases each). CDR3 nucleotides: TGTGCCAGCAAGTCGGGGCAGAGCACAGATACGCAGTATTTT. Protein sequence: CASKSGQSTDTQYF.